This T cell receptor (beta chain) was identified during a study of identical twins. The study's findings and limits: For cord blood, abundant beta clonotypes had fewer insertions, unlike memory repertoires, which showed none. Conclusions came from cross-sectional statistical analysis, not from following the same donors.

A universal primer site was created by template switching, with the cDNA bearing unique molecular identifiers. Using its own MiXCR run on the 5' RACE reads, TCRdb lists one record per CDR3 protein. Seen here are 200,000 to 250,000 distinct CDR3 sequences, more than 12% observed once, and the top ten hold around 9.5%. A word on this clonotype: Its antigen is not known.

The germline V gene encodes CDR1 SQVTM and CDR2 ANQGSEA. The CDR3 covers 12 residues. V lost 7 bases, J lost 1 base, and 10 bases lay in between. This receptor was taken from a woman aged 18-29 years in good health. The sequencing sample was made of memory (CD45RO+) T cells sorted from blood. This chain connects TRBV29-1 to TRBJ1-1, with D possibly being TRBD1 (6 bases). The CDR3 bases are TGCAGCGCAAACAGGGCGAACACTGAAGCTTTCTTT. It encodes CSANRANTEAFF.